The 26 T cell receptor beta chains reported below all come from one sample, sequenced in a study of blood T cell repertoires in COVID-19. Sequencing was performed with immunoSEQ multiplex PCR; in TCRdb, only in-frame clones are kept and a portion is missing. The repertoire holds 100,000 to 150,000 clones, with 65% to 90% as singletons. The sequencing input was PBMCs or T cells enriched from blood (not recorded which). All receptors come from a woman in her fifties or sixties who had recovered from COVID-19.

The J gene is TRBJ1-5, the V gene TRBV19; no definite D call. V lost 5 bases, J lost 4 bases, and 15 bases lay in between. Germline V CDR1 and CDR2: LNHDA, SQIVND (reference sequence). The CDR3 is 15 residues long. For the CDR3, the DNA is TGTGCCAGTAGTCCGCGGACCGGGAATAATCAGCCCCAGCATTTT. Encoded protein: CASSPRTGNNQPQHF.

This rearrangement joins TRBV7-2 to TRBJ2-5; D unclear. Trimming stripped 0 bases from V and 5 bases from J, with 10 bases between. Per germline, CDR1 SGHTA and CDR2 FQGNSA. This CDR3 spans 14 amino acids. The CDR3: CASSLAPGLETQYF. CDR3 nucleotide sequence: TGTGCCAGCAGCTTAGCGCCCGGGTTGGAGACCCAGTACTTC.

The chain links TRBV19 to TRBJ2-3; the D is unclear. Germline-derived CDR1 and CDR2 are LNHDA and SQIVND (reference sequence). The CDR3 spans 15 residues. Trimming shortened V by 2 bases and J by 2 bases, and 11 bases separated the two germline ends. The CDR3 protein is CASSINGEATDTQYF. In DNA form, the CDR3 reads TGTGCCAGTAGTATAAATGGAGAAGCCACAGATACGCAGTATTTT.

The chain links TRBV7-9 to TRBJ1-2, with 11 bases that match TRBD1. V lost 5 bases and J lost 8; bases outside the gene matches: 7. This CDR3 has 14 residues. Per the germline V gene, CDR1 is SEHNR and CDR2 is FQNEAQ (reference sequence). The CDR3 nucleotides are TGTGCCAGCAGCGTCGGACAGGGGGCGGAGGGCTACACCTTC. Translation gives CASSVGQGAEGYTF.

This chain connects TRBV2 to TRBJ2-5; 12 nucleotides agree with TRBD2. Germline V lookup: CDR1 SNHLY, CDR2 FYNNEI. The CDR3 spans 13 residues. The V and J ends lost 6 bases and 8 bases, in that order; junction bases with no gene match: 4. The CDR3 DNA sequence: TGTGCCAGCAGGGGACTAGCGGGCAATACCCAGTACTTC. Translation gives CASRGLAGNTQYF.

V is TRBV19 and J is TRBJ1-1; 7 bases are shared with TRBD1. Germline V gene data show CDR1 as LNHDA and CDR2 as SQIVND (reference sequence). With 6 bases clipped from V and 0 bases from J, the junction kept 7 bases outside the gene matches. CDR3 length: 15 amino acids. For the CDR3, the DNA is TGTGCCAGTAGACCGGGACAGCTGATGAACACTGAAGCTTTCTTT. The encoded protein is CASRPGQLMNTEAFF.

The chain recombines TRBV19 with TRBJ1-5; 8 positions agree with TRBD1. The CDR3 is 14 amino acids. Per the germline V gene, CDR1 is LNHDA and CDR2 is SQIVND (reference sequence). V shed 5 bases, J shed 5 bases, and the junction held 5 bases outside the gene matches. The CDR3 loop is CASSEGQVHQPQHF. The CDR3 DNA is TGTGCCAGTAGTGAGGGACAGGTCCATCAGCCCCAGCATTTT.

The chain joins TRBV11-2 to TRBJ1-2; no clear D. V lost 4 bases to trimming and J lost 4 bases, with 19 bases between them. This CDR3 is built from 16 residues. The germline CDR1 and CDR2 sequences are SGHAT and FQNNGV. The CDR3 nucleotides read TGTGCCAGCAGCTCCGTCCGGGAACGGCCCCGCTATGGCTACACCTTC. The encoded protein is CASSSVRERPRYGYTF.

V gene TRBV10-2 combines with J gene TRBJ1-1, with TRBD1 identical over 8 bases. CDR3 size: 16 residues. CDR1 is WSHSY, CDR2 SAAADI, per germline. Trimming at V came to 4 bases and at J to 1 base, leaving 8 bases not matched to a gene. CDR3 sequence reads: CASSGGPRGQNTEAFF. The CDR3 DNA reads TGCGCCAGCAGTGGGGGCCCCAGGGGGCAGAACACTGAAGCTTTCTTT.

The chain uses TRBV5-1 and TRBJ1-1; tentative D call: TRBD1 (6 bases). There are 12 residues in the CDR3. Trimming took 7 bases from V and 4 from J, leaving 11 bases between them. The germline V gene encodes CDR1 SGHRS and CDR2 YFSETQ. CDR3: CASSRGPTEAFF. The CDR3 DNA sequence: TGCGCCAGCTCCAGGGGTCCCACTGAAGCTTTCTTT.

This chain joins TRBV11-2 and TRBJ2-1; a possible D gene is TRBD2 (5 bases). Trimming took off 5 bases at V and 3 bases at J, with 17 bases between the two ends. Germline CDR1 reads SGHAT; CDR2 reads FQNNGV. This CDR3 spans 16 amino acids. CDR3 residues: CASSLREGLGYNEQFF. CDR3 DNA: TGTGCCAGCAGCCTCCGGGAAGGGTTAGGCTACAATGAGCAGTTCTTC.

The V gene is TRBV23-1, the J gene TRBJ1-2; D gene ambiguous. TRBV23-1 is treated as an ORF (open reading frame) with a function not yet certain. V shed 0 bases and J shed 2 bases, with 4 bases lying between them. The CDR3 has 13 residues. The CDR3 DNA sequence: TGCGCCAGCAGTCAATCCGTCAACTATGGCTACACCTTC. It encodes CASSQSVNYGYTF.

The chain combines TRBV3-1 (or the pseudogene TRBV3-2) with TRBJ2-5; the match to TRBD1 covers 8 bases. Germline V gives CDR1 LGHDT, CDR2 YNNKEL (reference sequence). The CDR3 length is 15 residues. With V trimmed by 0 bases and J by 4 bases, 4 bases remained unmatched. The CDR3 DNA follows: TGTGCCAGCAGCCAAGATCCAGGGGGCAGAGAGACCCAGTACTTC. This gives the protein CASSQDPGGRETQYF.

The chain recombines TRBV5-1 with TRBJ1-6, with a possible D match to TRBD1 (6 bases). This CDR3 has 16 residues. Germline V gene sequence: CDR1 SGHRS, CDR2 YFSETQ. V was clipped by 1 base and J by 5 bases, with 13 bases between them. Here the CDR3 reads CASSLSLGDNNSPLHF. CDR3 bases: TGCGCCAGCAGCTTGTCCCTAGGGGACAATAATTCACCCCTCCACTTT.

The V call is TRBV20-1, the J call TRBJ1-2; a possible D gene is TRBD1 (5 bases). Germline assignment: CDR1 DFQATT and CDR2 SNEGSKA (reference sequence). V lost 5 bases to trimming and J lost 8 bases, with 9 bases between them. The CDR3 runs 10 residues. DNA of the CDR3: TGCAGTGCTCCGCAGGGAGGCTACACCTTC. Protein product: CSAPQGGYTF.

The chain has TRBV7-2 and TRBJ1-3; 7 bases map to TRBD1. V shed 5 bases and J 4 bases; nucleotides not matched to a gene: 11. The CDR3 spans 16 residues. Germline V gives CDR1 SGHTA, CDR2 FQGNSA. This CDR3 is CASSPAAGTVGNTIYF. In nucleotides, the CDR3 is TGTGCCAGCAGCCCAGCGGCCGGGACAGTAGGAAACACCATATATTTT.

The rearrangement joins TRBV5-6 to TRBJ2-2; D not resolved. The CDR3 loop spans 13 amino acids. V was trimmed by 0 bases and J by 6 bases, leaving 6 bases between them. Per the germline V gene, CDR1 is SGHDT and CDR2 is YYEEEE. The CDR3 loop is CASSLGGSGELFF. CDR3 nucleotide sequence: TGTGCCAGCAGCTTGGGAGGTTCCGGGGAGCTGTTTTTT.

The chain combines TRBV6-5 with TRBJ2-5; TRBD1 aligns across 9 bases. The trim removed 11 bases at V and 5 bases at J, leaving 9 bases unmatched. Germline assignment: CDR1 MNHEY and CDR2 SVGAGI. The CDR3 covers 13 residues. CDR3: CAVGTGSGETQYF. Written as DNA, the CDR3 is TGTGCCGTCGGGACAGGGTCCGGTGAGACCCAGTACTTC.

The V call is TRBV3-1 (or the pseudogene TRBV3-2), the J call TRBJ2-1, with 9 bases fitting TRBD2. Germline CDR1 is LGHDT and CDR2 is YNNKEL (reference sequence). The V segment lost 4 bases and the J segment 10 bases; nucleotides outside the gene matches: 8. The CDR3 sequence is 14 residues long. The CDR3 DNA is TGTGCCAGCAGCCCCAGCGGGGGGAAACGGGAGCAGTTCTTC. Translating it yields CASSPSGGKREQFF.

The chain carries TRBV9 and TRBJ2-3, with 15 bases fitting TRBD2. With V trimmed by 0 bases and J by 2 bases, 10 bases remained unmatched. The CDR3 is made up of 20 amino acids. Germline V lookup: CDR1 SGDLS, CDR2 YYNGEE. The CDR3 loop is CASSVGRTSGGASHTDTQYF. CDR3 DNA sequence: TGTGCCAGCAGCGTAGGGCGGACTAGCGGGGGGGCGTCCCACACAGATACGCAGTATTTT.

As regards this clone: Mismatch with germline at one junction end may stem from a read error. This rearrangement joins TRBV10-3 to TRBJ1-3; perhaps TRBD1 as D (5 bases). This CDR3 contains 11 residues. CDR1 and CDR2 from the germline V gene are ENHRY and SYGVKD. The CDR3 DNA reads TGTGCCGTCAGGGCCGGAAACACCATATATTTT. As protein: CAVRAGNTIYF.

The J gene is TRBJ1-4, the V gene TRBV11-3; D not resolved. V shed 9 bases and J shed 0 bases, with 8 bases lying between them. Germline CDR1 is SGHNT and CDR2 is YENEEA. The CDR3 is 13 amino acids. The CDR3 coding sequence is TGTGCCAGTCGTAGCGCAACTAATGAAAAACTGTTTTTT. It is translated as CASRSATNEKLFF.

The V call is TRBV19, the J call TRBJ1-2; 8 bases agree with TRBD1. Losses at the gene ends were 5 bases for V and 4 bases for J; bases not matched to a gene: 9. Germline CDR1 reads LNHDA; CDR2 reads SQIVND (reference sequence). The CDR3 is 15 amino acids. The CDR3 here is CASSPGPGGAYGYTF. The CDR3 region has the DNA TGTGCCAGTAGTCCAGGGCCAGGGGGCGCCTATGGCTACACCTTC. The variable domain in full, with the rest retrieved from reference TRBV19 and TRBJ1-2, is DGGITQSPKYLFRKEGQNVTLSCEQNLNHDAMYWYRQDPGQGLRLIYYSQIVNDFQKGDIAEGYSVSREKKESFPLTVTSAQKNPTAFYLCASSPGPGGAYGYTFGSGTRLTVV.

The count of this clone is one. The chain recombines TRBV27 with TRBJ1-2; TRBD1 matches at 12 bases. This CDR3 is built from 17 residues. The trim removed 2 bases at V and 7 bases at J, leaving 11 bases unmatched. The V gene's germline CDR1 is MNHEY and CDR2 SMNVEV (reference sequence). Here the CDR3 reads CASSLVRDRGPLGGYTF. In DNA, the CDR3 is TGTGCCAGCAGTTTAGTCCGGGACAGGGGGCCTTTAGGTGGCTACACCTTC.

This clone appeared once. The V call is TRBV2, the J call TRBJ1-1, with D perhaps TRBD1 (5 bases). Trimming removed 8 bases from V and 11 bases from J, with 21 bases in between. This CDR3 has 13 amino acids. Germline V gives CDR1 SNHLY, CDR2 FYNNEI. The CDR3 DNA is TGTGCCAGCGGACCGGGGGAATACTCCTGGGCTTTCTTT. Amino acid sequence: CASGPGEYSWAFF.

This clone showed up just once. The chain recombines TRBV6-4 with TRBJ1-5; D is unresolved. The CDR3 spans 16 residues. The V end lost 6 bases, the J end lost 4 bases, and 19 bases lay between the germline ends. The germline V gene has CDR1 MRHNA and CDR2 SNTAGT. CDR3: CASRTTGTGKNQPQHF. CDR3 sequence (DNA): TGTGCCAGCAGGACAACGGGAACGGGCAAAAATCAGCCCCAGCATTTT.